This T cell receptor (beta chain) was documented in a study of T cells in Graves' hyperthyroidism and ophthalmopathy. Study-wide background: Staff took peripheral blood when the initial diagnosis was made, before any treatment began. Study-wide findings and caveats: From stable hyperthyroidism, ophthalmopathy was separated by a 13 V-J model. Most thyroid-expanded clonotypes above 0.001 were also found in blood.

TCR beta CDR3 sequences were amplified from RNA transcripts. The TCR CDR3 was amplified in a first-round RT-PCR using the HTBI primer set. One entry per CDR3 protein results from TCRdb running MiXCR on the multiplex PCR reads. Of about 600,000 distinct CDR3 sequences in the sample, around 15% are singletons; the top ten hold about 3.5%. There are many counts of this clonotype. Its antigen remains unidentified. Trimming shortened V by 5 bases and J by 0 bases, and 14 bases separated the two germline ends. CDR3 length: 14 amino acids. Germline loops: CDR1 DFQATT, CDR2 SNEGSKA (reference sequence). Diagnosing involved the use of clinical symptoms, serum thyroxine and TRAb, thyroid ultrasound and orbital computed tomography.

The TCR sequence derives from a woman aged 35 to 49 with Graves' ophthalmopathy. Sequencing used blood. The V call is TRBV20-1, the J call TRBJ2-7; D is ambiguous. CDR3 nucleotides: TGCAGTGCTTACCGGGCCCGTAACTCCTACGAGCAGTACTTC. Its translation: CSAYRARNSYEQYF.